These 4 T cell receptor beta chains share one sample of origin, sequenced in a study of T cells in localized non-small cell lung cancer. Assay: immunoSEQ multiplex PCR; the TCRdb copy retains only in-frame clones and omits some. Altogether just under 35,000 clones are present, 80% to 95% being singletons, with the ten largest covering about an eighth. Sequenced here: peripheral blood mononuclear cells, sampled before any cancer treatment. These receptors originate from a female donor at least 60 years old with stage II lung adenocarcinoma.

The chain combines TRBV7-9 with TRBJ2-5; tentatively, D is TRBD2 (8 bases). The V end lost 5 bases, the J end lost 0 bases, and 19 bases lay between the germline ends. The germline V gene has CDR1 SEHNR and CDR2 FQNEAQ (reference sequence). The CDR3 is made up of 17 amino acids. The CDR3 coding sequence is TGTGCCAGCAGCCCTGCGAGGGGGCGGGGGGACCAAGAGACCCAGTACTTC. Translation gives CASSPARGRGDQETQYF.

J is TRBJ2-5 and V is TRBV5-1; D is perhaps TRBD2 (5 bases). Germline CDR1 and CDR2: SGHRS and YFSETQ. The CDR3 has 13 residues. The V gene lost 0 bases and the J gene lost 3 bases, with 6 bases spanning the gap. CDR3 DNA: TGCGCCAGCAGCTTGGGGGGAGAAGAGACCCAGTACTTC. Translating it yields CASSLGGEETQYF.

The chain recombines TRBV6-4 with TRBJ2-2, with TRBD1 matching 9 bases. The CDR3 consists of 15 residues. Germline V gene sequence: CDR1 MRHNA, CDR2 SNTAGT. The junction had 5 bases not matched to a gene; V was cut back by 5 bases and J by 4 bases. CDR3 nucleotide sequence: TGTGCCAGCAGTTCCGGGACAGGGACCACCGGGGAGCTGTTTTTT. It codes for CASSSGTGTTGELFF.

The gene calls are TRBV29-1 and TRBJ2-7; D possibly corresponds to TRBD2 (6 bases). The germline gives CDR1 SQVTM, CDR2 ANQGSEA. Trimming stripped 6 bases from V and 0 bases from J, with 15 bases between. CDR3 length: 14 amino acids. CDR3 region: CSVLSAGSSYEQYF. The CDR3 DNA is TGCAGCGTCCTATCAGCGGGTTCCTCCTACGAGCAGTACTTC.